One sample yielded the 27 T cell receptor beta chains listed below, sequenced in a study of vaccination effects on CD4 cells after COVID-19. Sequencing was preceded by expansion of antigen-specific CD4+ T cells with viral peptide pools in the ViraFEST assay. At the end of about 10 days of culture, CD4+ T cells were isolated. The infection with SARS-CoV-2 (confirmed by PCR) occurred in this person between March and December 2020. The method was immunoSEQ multiplex PCR; TCRdb's version includes in-frame clones alone and lacks a portion of them. The table records tens of thousands of clones, around 75% of them present only once. Their cognate antigens are unknown. The input for sequencing was CD4+ T cells from PBMCs cultured with a peptide pool, taken before COVID-19 vaccination. All receptors derive from a human donor who had a prior SARS-CoV-2 infection.

This chain uses TRBV9 with TRBJ1-6, with TRBD1 matching over 9 bases. The germline CDR1 and CDR2 sequences are SGDLS and YYNGEE. The CDR3 consists of 17 residues. V lost 4 bases, J lost 0 bases, and 5 bases stayed unmatched. Here the CDR3 reads CASSPGTGSSYNSPLHF. CDR3 coding DNA: TGTGCCAGCAGCCCGGGGACAGGGAGCTCCTATAATTCACCCCTCCACTTT.

The genes are TRBV18 and TRBJ2-3, with TRBD2 as a possible D gene (6 bases). V was shortened by 1 base and J by 3 bases, with 17 bases between the two germline ends. Germline V gene lookup returns CDR1 KGHSH and CDR2 LQKENI. The CDR3 sequence is 17 residues long. The CDR3 sequence is CASSPQIEALATDTQYF. The CDR3 DNA sequence: TGTGCCAGCTCACCACAGATCGAGGCCCTAGCGACAGATACGCAGTATTTT.

The chain combines TRBV10-3 with TRBJ2-5; the D gene could be TRBD1 or TRBD2 (7 bases each). V was shortened by 4 bases and J by 4 bases, with 19 bases between the two germline ends. CDR3 length: 16 amino acids. CDR1 ENHRY and CDR2 SYGVKD come from the germline V gene. The CDR3 spells CAISVGEGAPGETQYF. As DNA, the CDR3 is TGTGCCATCAGTGTAGGGGAGGGGGCCCCCGGAGAGACCCAGTACTTC.

The V and J genes are TRBV15 and TRBJ2-3, with D unresolved. Trimming stripped 2 bases from V and 2 bases from J, with 8 bases between. The CDR3 has 14 amino acids. Germline assignment: CDR1 LNHNV and CDR2 YYDKDF (reference sequence). In nucleotides, the CDR3 is TGTGCCACCAGCAGATGGCCAACCACAGATACGCAGTATTTT. It translates to CATSRWPTTDTQYF. Together with reference TRBV15 and TRBJ2-3, the CDR3 gives the full variable domain: DAMVIQNPRYQVTQFGKPVTLSCSQTLNHNVMYWYQQKSSQAPKLLFHYYDKDFNNEADTPDNFQSRRPNTSFCFLDIRSPGLGDTAMYLCATSRWPTTDTQYFGPGTRLTVL.

The chain links TRBV5-5 to TRBJ2-7; D is unresolved. V lost 0 bases and J 3 bases, leaving 10 bases between the germline ends. CDR1 is SGHKS and CDR2 is YYEKEE in the germline V gene (reference sequence). The CDR3 length is 14 residues. The CDR3 reads CASSLDWANYEQYF. CDR3 coding DNA: TGTGCCAGCAGCTTGGATTGGGCCAACTACGAGCAGTACTTC. The variable domain in full, completed from reference TRBV5-5 and TRBJ2-7, reads DAGVTQSPTHLIKTRGQQVTLRCSPISGHKSVSWYQQVLGQGPQFIFQYYEKEERGRGNFPDRFSARQFPNYSSELNVNALLLGDSALYLCASSLDWANYEQYFGPGTRLTVT.

This clone was counted only a few times. The chain recombines TRBV7-2 with TRBJ2-7, with D uncertain. Germline V lookup: CDR1 SGHTA, CDR2 FQGNSA. V lost 5 bases, J lost 2 bases, and 7 bases lay in between. This CDR3 comprises 12 residues. The DNA for the CDR3 is TGTGCCAGCAGCCCCCAGGCCTACGAGCAGTACTTC. As protein: CASSPQAYEQYF.

This clone appeared a few times. V is TRBV18 and J is TRBJ1-2, with D possibly TRBD1 on 6 matching bases. This CDR3 contains 15 residues. The ends were cut back, 0 bases at V and 3 bases at J, with 11 bases in the middle. The V gene's germline CDR1 is KGHSH and CDR2 LQKENI. CDR3 coding DNA: TGTGCCAGCTCACCACCCCAGGGGAGTCACTATGGCTACACCTTC. Encoded protein: CASSPPQGSHYGYTF.

This clone is deemed medium-sized. This rearrangement joins TRBV7-2 to TRBJ2-3; TRBD2 matches 7 bases. CDR3 length: 16 residues. Looked up from germline, CDR1 is SGHTA and CDR2 is FQGNSA. With 5 bases clipped from V and 4 bases from J, the junction kept 12 bases outside the gene matches. The CDR3 nucleotides are TGTGCCAGCAGCCAGAGGGGCGGGAGTATCCCAGATACGCAGTATTTT. This translates into CASSQRGGSIPDTQYF.

The chain employs TRBV11-2 and TRBJ2-7; D possibly matches TRBD1 or TRBD2 (5 bases each). Germline V gene lookup returns CDR1 SGHAT and CDR2 FQNNGV. V lost 2 bases to trimming and J lost 2 bases, with 13 bases between them. The CDR3 runs 15 residues. The CDR3 coding sequence is TGTGCCAGCAGCTTAAACCGGGACGCTACCTACGAGCAGTACTTC. Amino acid sequence: CASSLNRDATYEQYF.

This clone has just one count. This chain connects TRBV6-5 to TRBJ2-7, with 8 nucleotides matching TRBD2. Germline trimming cut 7 bases from V and 5 bases from J; bases unmatched to any gene: 13. The CDR3 has 15 residues. The germline V gene encodes CDR1 MNHEY and CDR2 SVGAGI. The CDR3 loop reads CASTALAGYAHEQYF. For the CDR3, the DNA is TGTGCCAGCACCGCTCTAGCGGGTTACGCTCACGAGCAGTACTTC.

As regards this clone: The junction departs from the called germline gene at one end, perhaps through a read error. The chain links TRBV7-7 to TRBJ2-5; 8 nucleotides agree with TRBD2. The V gene's germline CDR1 is SSHAT and CDR2 FNYEAQ (reference sequence). The CDR3 length is 14 residues. The CDR3 nucleotides read TGTGCTAGCAGCTTTGCCGGGGGGGCCGGGACCCAGTACTTC. Translated, it gives CASSFAGGAGTQYF.

The chain joins TRBV4-2 to TRBJ1-1, with a possible D match to TRBD1 (6 bases). This CDR3 is 16 amino acids long. Germline CDR1 LGHNA, CDR2 YNFKEQ. Between the trimmed V and J ends, which lost 0 bases and 5 bases, there was a span of 16 bases. CDR3 amino acids: CASSQDDRLPGTEAFF. DNA of the CDR3: TGTGCCAGCAGCCAAGATGACAGGCTCCCGGGGACTGAAGCTTTCTTT.

The chain uses TRBV30 and TRBJ1-2; no clear D gene. Trimming left V 0 bases short and J 7 bases short, with 12 bases between. The CDR3 is 13 residues long. The germline gives CDR1 GTSNPN, CDR2 SVGIG (reference sequence). CDR3 nucleotide sequence: TGTGCCTGGAGTGTACAGCCCGTAAGTGGCTACACCTTC. Protein product: CAWSVQPVSGYTF.

V and J are TRBV6-1 and TRBJ1-2; D not certain. Trimming took 3 bases from V and 5 from J, leaving 7 bases between them. CDR3 length equals 12 residues. Germline values: CDR1 MNHNS, CDR2 SASEGT. CDR3 region: CASSDPDYGYTF. CDR3 bases: TGTGCCAGCAGTGACCCCGATTATGGCTACACCTTC.

The chain is built from TRBV9 and TRBJ2-3; 7 bases agree with TRBD2. The junction had 11 bases not matched to a gene; V was cut back by 3 bases and J by 1 base. The CDR3 loop spans 17 amino acids. The germline CDR1 and CDR2 sequences are SGDLS and YYNGEE. The CDR3 here is CASSAQPSGVGTDTQYF. In DNA form, the CDR3 reads TGTGCCAGCAGCGCTCAGCCGAGCGGGGTGGGCACAGATACGCAGTATTTT.

The rearrangement links TRBV24-1 to TRBJ2-1, with D perhaps matching TRBD2 (5 bases). In germline, CDR1 is KGHDR, CDR2 SFDVKD. This CDR3 comprises 17 residues. V lost 1 base and J 8 bases, leaving 20 bases between the germline ends. The CDR3 protein is CATSDFTPRGGADEQFF. CDR3 nucleotide sequence: TGTGCCACCAGTGATTTTACCCCCCGTGGAGGAGCCGATGAGCAGTTCTTC.

V gene TRBV2 combines with J gene TRBJ2-3; D perhaps matches TRBD2 (6 bases). The V and J ends lost 6 bases and 0 bases respectively, with 10 bases between them. The CDR3 spans 14 residues. Germline CDR1 is SNHLY and CDR2 is FYNNEI. The CDR3 nucleotides read TGTGCCAGCAGCCCGGGACTCAGCACAGATACGCAGTATTTT. It specifies CASSPGLSTDTQYF. Looking up the rest from reference TRBV2 and TRBJ2-3 gives the full variable domain: EPEVTQTPSHQVTQMGQEVILRCVPISNHLYFYWYRQILGQKVEFLVSFYNNEISEKSEIFDDQFSVERPDGSNFTLKIRSTKLEDSAMYFCASSPGLSTDTQYFGPGTRLTVL.

The chain has TRBV9 and TRBJ2-5; TRBD2 is a possible D gene (7 bases). CDR1 is SGDLS and CDR2 is YYNGEE in the germline V gene. Trimming took 2 bases from V and 5 from J, leaving 28 bases between them. The length of the CDR3 is 19 residues. CDR3 nucleotide sequence: TGTGCCAGCAGCGTCCACCCGAGTAGGGGGGGGGCTGATTTGGAGACCCAGTACTTC. Protein: CASSVHPSRGGADLETQYF.

The chain links TRBV6-5 to TRBJ2-2; TRBD2 aligns across 9 bases. This CDR3 has 15 residues. Trimming removed 8 bases from V and 4 bases from J; junction bases left unmatched: 8. Per germline, CDR1 MNHEY and CDR2 SVGAGI. CDR3 protein: CASGPQTSGTGELFF. DNA for the CDR3: TGTGCCAGCGGGCCCCAGACTAGCGGCACCGGGGAGCTGTTTTTT.

The rearrangement joins TRBV5-4 to TRBJ1-2; 7 bases map to TRBD1. Germline CDR1 and CDR2: SGHNT and YYREEE (reference sequence). The V gene end was trimmed by 5 bases and the J gene end by 6 bases; junction bases not matched to a gene: 7. This CDR3 contains 13 residues. The CDR3 protein is CASREQGLDGYTF. In DNA, the CDR3 is TGTGCCAGCAGGGAACAGGGGTTAGATGGCTACACCTTC.

V and J are TRBV6-5 and TRBJ1-2, with no clear D. The ends were cut back, 5 bases at V and 2 bases at J, with 15 bases in the middle. CDR3 length: 15 residues. Germline V gives CDR1 MNHEY, CDR2 SVGAGI. The CDR3 nucleotides read TGTGCCAGCAGTCCGCAGCAGGCGGGGAACTATGGCTACACCTTC. This sequence encodes CASSPQQAGNYGYTF.

The chain has TRBV19 and TRBJ1-5, with 8 bases that match TRBD1. Germline trimming cut 6 bases from V and 2 bases from J; bases unmatched to any gene: 9. The length of the CDR3 is 16 residues. Germline V gives CDR1 LNHDA, CDR2 SQIVND (reference sequence). The CDR3 region is CASSPGTGHGNQPQHF. The CDR3 region has the DNA TGTGCCAGTAGCCCCGGGACAGGCCATGGCAATCAGCCCCAGCATTTT.

V usage is TRBV6-2 or TRBV6-3 and J usage is TRBJ2-5; 8 bases match TRBD2. The germline V gene has CDR1 MNHEY and CDR2 SVGEGT. The CDR3 has 17 amino acids. V gave up 2 bases and J gave up 4 bases; unmatched junction bases: 12. CDR3 loop: CASSYVMSGSILETQYF. The CDR3 DNA reads as TGTGCCAGCAGTTACGTCATGAGCGGGAGTATTTTAGAGACCCAGTACTTC.

This chain joins TRBV18 and TRBJ2-7, with a possible D match to TRBD2 (6 bases). V was trimmed by 3 bases and J by 2 bases, leaving 11 bases between them. CDR3 size: 14 residues. In germline, CDR1 is KGHSH, CDR2 LQKENI. The CDR3 loop reads CASSPGTEAYEQYF. For the CDR3, the DNA is TGTGCCAGCTCACCCGGGACTGAAGCCTACGAGCAGTACTTC. The whole variable domain, filled in from reference TRBV18 and TRBJ2-7, reads NAGVMQNPRHLVRRRGQEARLRCSPMKGHSHVYWYRQLPEEGLKFMVYLQKENIIDESGMPKERFSAEFPKEGPSILRIQQVVRGDSAAYFCASSPGTEAYEQYFGPGTRLTVT.

This clone was seen only a few times. CDR3 coding DNA: TGTGCCAGCTCACCCAACAGACAGGGGCTGGCCGTAGCTTTCTTT. Protein: CASSPNRQGLAVAFF. J is TRBJ1-1 and V is TRBV18; 8 nucleotides align to TRBD1. This CDR3 comprises 15 residues. The trim removed 3 bases at V and 10 bases at J, leaving 13 bases unmatched. Germline V CDR1 and CDR2: KGHSH, LQKENI.

This chain joins TRBV15 and TRBJ1-2; D might be TRBD1 (5 bases). The V gene lost 5 bases and the J gene lost 0 bases, with 16 bases spanning the gap. Per the germline V gene, CDR1 is LNHNV and CDR2 is YYDKDF (reference sequence). This CDR3 contains 16 residues. In DNA form, the CDR3 reads TGTGCCACCAGCCCAGATCGGGGCAGCCCTAACTATGGCTACACCTTC. It is translated as CATSPDRGSPNYGYTF.

The J gene is TRBJ1-5, the V gene TRBV30, with D possibly matching TRBD1 (5 bases). The V and J ends lost 2 bases and 5 bases respectively, with 19 bases between them. The CDR3 is 16 residues long. CDR1 and CDR2 (germline): GTSNPN, SVGIG (reference sequence). CDR3 sequence reads: CAWSRRRDLGYQPQHF. CDR3 DNA: TGTGCCTGGAGTAGACGCCGGGACCTGGGTTATCAGCCCCAGCATTTT.